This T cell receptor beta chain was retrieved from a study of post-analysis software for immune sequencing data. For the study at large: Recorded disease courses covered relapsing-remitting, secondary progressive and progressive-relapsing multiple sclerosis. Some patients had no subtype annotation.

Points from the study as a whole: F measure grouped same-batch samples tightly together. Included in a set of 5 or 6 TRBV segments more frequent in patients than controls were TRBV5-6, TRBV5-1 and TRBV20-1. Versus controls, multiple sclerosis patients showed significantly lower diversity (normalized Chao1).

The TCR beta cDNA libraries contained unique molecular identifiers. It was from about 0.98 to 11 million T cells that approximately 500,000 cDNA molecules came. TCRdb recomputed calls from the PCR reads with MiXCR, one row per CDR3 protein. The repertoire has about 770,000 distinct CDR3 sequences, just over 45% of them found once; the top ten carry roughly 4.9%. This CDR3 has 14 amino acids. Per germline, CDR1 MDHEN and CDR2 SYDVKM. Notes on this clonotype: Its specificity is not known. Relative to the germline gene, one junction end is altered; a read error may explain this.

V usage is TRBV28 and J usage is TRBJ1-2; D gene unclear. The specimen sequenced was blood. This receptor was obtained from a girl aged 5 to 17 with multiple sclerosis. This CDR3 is CASSFIGERYGHTF. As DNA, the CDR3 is TGTGCCAGCAGTTTTATTGGGGAGCGCTATGGCCACACCTTC.